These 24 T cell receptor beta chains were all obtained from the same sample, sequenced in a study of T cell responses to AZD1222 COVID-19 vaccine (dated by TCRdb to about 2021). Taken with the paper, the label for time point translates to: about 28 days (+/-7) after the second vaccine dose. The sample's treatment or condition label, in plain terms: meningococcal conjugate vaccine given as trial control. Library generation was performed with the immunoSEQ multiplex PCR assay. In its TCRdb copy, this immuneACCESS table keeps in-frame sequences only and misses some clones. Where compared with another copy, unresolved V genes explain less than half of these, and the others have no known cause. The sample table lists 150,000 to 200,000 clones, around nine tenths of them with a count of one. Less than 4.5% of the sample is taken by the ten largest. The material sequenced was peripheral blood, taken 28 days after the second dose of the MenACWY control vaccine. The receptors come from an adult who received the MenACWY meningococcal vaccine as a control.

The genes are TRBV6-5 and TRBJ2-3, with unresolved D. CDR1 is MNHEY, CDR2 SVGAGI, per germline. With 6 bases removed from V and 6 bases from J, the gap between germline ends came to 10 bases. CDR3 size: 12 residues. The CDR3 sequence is CASRPSADTQYF. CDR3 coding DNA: TGTGCCAGCAGACCTAGTGCGGATACGCAGTATTTT.

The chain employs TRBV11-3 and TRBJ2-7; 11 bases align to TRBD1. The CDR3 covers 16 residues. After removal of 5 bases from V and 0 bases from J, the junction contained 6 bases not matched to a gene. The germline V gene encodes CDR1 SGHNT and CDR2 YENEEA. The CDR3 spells CASSPLGTGGSYEQYF. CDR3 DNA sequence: TGTGCCAGCAGCCCCCTCGGGACAGGGGGCTCCTACGAGCAGTACTTC.

Here the CDR3 DNA reads TGTGCCAGCGGGGGGAATGAGCAGTTCTTC. Protein: CASGGNEQFF. This chain links TRBV11-2 with TRBJ2-1, with D maybe TRBD2 (6 bases). This CDR3 region has 10 residues. Trimming pared 8 bases from V and 7 bases from J, leaving 6 bases between. Germline-derived CDR1 and CDR2 are SGHAT and FQNNGV.

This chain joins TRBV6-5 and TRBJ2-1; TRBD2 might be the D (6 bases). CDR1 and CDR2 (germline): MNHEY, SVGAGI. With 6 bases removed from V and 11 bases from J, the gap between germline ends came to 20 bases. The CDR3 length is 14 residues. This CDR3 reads CASRSVWGDRQQFF. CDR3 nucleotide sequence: TGTGCCAGCAGGAGCGTGTGGGGGGATCGGCAGCAGTTCTTC.

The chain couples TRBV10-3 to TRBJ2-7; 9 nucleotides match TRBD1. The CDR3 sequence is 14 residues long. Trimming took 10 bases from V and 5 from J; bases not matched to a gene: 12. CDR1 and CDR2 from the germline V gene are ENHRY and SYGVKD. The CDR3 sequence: CATWDRDHGNEQYF. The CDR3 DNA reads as TGTGCCACATGGGACAGGGACCATGGGAACGAGCAGTACTTC.

The CDR3 loop reads CASTQGRTVNEKLFF. In DNA form, the CDR3 reads TGTGCCAGCACCCAAGGGCGGACAGTTAATGAAAAACTGTTTTTT. This chain links TRBV2 with TRBJ1-4, with D tentatively TRBD1 (6 bases). The CDR3 loop spans 15 amino acids. Germline V gene lookup returns CDR1 SNHLY and CDR2 FYNNEI. The ends were cut back, 7 bases at V and 4 bases at J, with 16 bases in the middle.

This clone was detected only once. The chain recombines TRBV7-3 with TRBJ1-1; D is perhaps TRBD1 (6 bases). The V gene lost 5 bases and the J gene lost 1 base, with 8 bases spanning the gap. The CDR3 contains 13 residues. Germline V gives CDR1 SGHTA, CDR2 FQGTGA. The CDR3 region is CASSQQGNTEAFF. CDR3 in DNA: TGTGCCAGCAGCCAACAGGGGAACACTGAAGCTTTCTTT.

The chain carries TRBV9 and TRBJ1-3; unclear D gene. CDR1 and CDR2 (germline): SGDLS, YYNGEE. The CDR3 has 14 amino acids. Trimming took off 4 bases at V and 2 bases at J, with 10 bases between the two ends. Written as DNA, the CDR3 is TGTGCCAGCAGCTCCCGGGCCGCTGGAAACACCATATATTTT. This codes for CASSSRAAGNTIYF.

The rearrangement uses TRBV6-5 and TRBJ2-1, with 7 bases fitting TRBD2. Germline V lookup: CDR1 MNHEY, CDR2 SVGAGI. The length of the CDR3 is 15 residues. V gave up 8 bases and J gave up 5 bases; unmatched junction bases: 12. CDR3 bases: TGTGCCAGCCGACCTACGGCTAGCGGCCACAATGAGCAGTTCTTC. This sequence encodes CASRPTASGHNEQFF.

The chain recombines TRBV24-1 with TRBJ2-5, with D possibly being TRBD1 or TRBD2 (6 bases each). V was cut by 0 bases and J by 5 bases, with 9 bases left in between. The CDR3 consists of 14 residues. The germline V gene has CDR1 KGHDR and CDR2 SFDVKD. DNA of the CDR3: TGTGCCACCAGTGATTTGCTAGGGGGGGAGACCCAGTACTTC. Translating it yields CATSDLLGGETQYF.

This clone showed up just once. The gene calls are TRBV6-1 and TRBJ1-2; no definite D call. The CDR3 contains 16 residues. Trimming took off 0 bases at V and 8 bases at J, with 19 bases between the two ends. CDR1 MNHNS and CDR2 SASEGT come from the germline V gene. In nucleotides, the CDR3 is TGTGCCAGCAGTGAAGCAAGGAGAGAGCCCGGGTGGGGCTACACCTTC. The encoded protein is CASSEARREPGWGYTF.

CDR3: CASRPPGWGLMNTEAFF. CDR3 sequence (DNA): TGTGCCAGCAGACCGCCGGGGTGGGGACTCATGAACACTGAAGCTTTCTTT. The genes are TRBV28 and TRBJ1-1; D perhaps matches TRBD1 (5 bases). The V end lost 6 bases, the J end lost 0 bases, and 20 bases lay between the germline ends. Germline loops: CDR1 MDHEN, CDR2 SYDVKM. The CDR3 consists of 17 residues.

The CDR3 DNA follows: TGTGCCAGCAGTTACTCGGGCAGCACTGAAGCTTTCTTT. This translates into CASSYSGSTEAFF. V and J are TRBV6-6 and TRBJ1-1, with unresolved D. The V gene's germline CDR1 is MNHNY and CDR2 SVGAGI (reference sequence). Trimming shortened V by 0 bases and J by 4 bases, and 6 bases separated the two germline ends. This CDR3 region has 13 residues.

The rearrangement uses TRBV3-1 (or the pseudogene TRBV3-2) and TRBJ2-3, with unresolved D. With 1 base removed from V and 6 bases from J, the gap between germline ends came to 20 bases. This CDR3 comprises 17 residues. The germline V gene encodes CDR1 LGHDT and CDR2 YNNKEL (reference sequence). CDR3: CASSQAYQTVDRDTQYF. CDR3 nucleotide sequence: TGTGCCAGCAGCCAAGCCTATCAGACCGTAGACCGTGATACGCAGTATTTT.

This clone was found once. The CDR3 DNA reads TGTGCCAGCAGTCCCCGCGGGGGAAACACCATATATTTT. Protein sequence: CASSPRGGNTIYF. V and J are TRBV27 and TRBJ1-3, with unresolved D. Germline V gene data show CDR1 as MNHEY and CDR2 as SMNVEV (reference sequence). The CDR3 covers 13 residues. V lost 5 bases, J lost 4 bases, and 9 bases lay in between.

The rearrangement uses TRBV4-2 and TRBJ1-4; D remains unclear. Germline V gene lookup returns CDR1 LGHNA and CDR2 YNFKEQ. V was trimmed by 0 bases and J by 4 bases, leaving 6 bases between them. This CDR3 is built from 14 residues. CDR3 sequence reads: CASSQERVNEKLFF. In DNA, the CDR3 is TGTGCCAGCAGCCAAGAACGCGTTAATGAAAAACTGTTTTTT.

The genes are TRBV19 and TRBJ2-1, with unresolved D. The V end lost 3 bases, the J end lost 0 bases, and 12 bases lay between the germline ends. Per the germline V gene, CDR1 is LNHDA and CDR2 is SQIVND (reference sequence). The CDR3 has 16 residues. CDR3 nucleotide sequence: TGTGCCAGTAGTATGAAAGTTGACGTCTCCTACAATGAGCAGTTCTTC. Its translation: CASSMKVDVSYNEQFF.

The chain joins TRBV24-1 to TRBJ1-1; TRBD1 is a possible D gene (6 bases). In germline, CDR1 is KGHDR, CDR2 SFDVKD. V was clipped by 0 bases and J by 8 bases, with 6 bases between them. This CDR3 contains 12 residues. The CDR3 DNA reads TGTGCCACCAGTGATTTGACAGGGGAAGCTTTCTTT. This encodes CATSDLTGEAFF.

The CDR3 is CASSVMTGGSGNTIYF. CDR3 DNA: TGTGCCAGCAGCGTAATGACAGGCGGCTCTGGAAACACCATATATTTT. V is TRBV9 and J is TRBJ1-3, with a possible D match to TRBD1 (6 bases). Trimming stripped 1 base from V and 0 bases from J, with 11 bases between. The germline V gene has CDR1 SGDLS and CDR2 YYNGEE. This CDR3 is 16 amino acids long.

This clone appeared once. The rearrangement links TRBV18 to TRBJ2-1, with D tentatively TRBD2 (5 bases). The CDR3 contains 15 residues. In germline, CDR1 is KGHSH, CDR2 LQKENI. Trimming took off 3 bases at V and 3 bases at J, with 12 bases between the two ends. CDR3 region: CASSPASGFYNEQFF. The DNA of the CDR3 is TGTGCCAGCTCACCGGCGTCGGGGTTCTACAATGAGCAGTTCTTC. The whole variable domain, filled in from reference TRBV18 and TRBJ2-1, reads NAGVMQNPRHLVRRRGQEARLRCSPMKGHSHVYWYRQLPEEGLKFMVYLQKENIIDESGMPKERFSAEFPKEGPSILRIQQVVRGDSAAYFCASSPASGFYNEQFFGPGTRLTVL.

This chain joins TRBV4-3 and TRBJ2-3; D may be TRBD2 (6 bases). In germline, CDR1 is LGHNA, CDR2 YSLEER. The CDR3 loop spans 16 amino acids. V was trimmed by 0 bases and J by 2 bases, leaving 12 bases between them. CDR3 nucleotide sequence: TGCGCCAGCAGCCAAGATCTCGGGGACTCCACAGATACGCAGTATTTT. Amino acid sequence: CASSQDLGDSTDTQYF.

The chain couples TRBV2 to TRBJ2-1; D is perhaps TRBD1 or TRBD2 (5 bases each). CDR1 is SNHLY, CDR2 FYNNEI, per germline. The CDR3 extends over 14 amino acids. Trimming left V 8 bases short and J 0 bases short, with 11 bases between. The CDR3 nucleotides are TGTGCCAGCTACAGGAGGAGCTCCTACAATGAGCAGTTCTTC. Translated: CASYRRSSYNEQFF.

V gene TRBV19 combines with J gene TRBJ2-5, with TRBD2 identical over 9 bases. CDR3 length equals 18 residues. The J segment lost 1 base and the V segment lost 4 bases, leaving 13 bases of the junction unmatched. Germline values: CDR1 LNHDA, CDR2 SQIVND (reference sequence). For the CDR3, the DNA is TGTGCCAGTAGTAAGATGGTAGCGGGAGACACAACCCAAGAGACCCAGTACTTC. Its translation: CASSKMVAGDTTQETQYF.

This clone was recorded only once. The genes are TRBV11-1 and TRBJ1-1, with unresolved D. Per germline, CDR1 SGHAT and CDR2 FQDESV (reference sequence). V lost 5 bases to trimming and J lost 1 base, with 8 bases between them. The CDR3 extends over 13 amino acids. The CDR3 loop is CASSINTNTEAFF. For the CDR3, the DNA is TGTGCCAGCAGCATCAACACGAACACTGAAGCTTTCTTT.